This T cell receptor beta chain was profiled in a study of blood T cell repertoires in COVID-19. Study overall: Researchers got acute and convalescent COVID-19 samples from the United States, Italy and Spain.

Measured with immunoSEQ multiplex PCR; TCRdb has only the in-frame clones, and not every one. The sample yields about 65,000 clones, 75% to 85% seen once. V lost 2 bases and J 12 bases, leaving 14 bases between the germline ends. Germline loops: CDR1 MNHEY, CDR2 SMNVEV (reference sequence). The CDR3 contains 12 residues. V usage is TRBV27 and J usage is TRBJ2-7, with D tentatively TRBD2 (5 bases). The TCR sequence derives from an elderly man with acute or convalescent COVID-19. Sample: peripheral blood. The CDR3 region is CASSLRGSGWYF. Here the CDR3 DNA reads TGTGCCAGCAGTTTACGTGGGTCGGGGTGGTACTTC.